This is a list of T cell receptor beta chains from one sample in a study of OX40 agonist ivuxolimab in advanced cancers. Libraries were prepared by immunoSEQ multiplex PCR; TCRdb keeps only in-frame clonotypes and omits some of them. The sample includes 50,000 to 70,000 clones, approximately 82% of them seen just once. Sequencing was performed on CD4+ or CD8+ T cells sorted from blood, taken in a trial of the OX40 agonist ivuxolimab. The origin of the receptors is an adult with an advanced solid tumor such as melanoma, head and neck, liver or kidney cancer. Each CDR3 is given with its conserved first and last residue. Fields, in order: D gene, J gene, V gene, clone size, CDR3 protein, CDR3 DNA. D genes are given only for firm matches. Clone size is stated in some rows and not others, as once, few, many or a class when expanded.

d_gene: .
j_gene: TRBJ1-5
v_gene: TRBV7-2
abundance: .
CDR3aa: CASSLVEEGQPQHF
CDR3nt: TGTGCCAGCAGCTTAGTTGAGGAAGGTCAGCCCCAGCATTTT

d_gene: .
j_gene: TRBJ1-2
v_gene: TRBV7-3
abundance: .
CDR3aa: CASSLGGGPLTNYGYTF
CDR3nt: TGTGCCAGCAGCCTAGGCGGGGGGCCACTCACTAACTATGGCTACACCTTC

d_gene: TRBD1
j_gene: TRBJ1-2
v_gene: TRBV5-8
abundance: .
CDR3aa: CASSKGQGAGYGYTF
CDR3nt: TGTGCCAGCAGCAAGGGACAGGGGGCTGGCTATGGCTACACCTTC

d_gene: TRBD1
j_gene: TRBJ1-4
v_gene: TRBV19
abundance: .
CDR3aa: CATSLAGQGNEKLFF
CDR3nt: TGTGCCACCTCCTTGGCGGGACAGGGTAATGAAAAACTGTTTTTT

d_gene: TRBD1
j_gene: TRBJ2-7
v_gene: TRBV5-1
abundance: .
CDR3aa: CASSPGTGGTYEQYF
CDR3nt: TGCGCCAGCAGCCCCGGGACAGGGGGCACGTACGAGCAGTACTTC

d_gene: .
j_gene: TRBJ1-1
v_gene: TRBV6-1
abundance: .
CDR3aa: CASRVRADTEAFF
CDR3nt: TGTGCCAGCAGGGTCCGGGCAGACACTGAAGCTTTCTTT

d_gene: .
j_gene: TRBJ1-1
v_gene: TRBV6-5
abundance: .
CDR3aa: CASLRDTEAFF
CDR3nt: TGTGCCAGCTTAAGGGACACTGAAGCTTTCTTT

d_gene: TRBD1
j_gene: TRBJ1-5
v_gene: TRBV4-1
abundance: .
CDR3aa: CASSRGTGLRNQPQHF
CDR3nt: TGCGCCAGCAGCCGCGGGACAGGGCTTAGGAATCAGCCCCAGCATTTT

d_gene: .
j_gene: TRBJ1-2
v_gene: TRBV14
abundance: .
CDR3aa: CASSQNGAHTYGYTF
CDR3nt: TGTGCCAGCAGCCAAAACGGCGCCCACACATATGGCTACACCTTC

d_gene: .
j_gene: TRBJ2-1
v_gene: TRBV9
abundance: .
CDR3aa: CASGINEQFF
CDR3nt: TGTGCCAGCGGCATCAATGAGCAGTTCTTC

d_gene: .
j_gene: TRBJ2-2
v_gene: TRBV5-5
abundance: .
CDR3aa: CASSFRQAEGWNTGELFF
CDR3nt: TGTGCCAGCAGCTTTCGCCAGGCGGAGGGTTGGAACACCGGGGAGCTGTTTTTT

d_gene: .
j_gene: TRBJ1-5
v_gene: TRBV19
abundance: .
CDR3aa: CASSIKGWNQPQHF
CDR3nt: TGTGCCAGTAGTATAAAGGGGTGGAATCAGCCCCAGCATTTT

d_gene: .
j_gene: TRBJ1-5
v_gene: TRBV7-9
abundance: few
CDR3aa: CASSPGTGDQPQHF
CDR3nt: TGTGCCAGCAGCCCCGGGACGGGGGATCAGCCCCAGCATTTT

d_gene: TRBD1
j_gene: TRBJ1-3
v_gene: TRBV18
abundance: .
CDR3aa: CASSSQGGRFGNTIYF
CDR3nt: TGTGCCAGCTCATCTCAGGGGGGACGGTTTGGAAACACCATATATTTT

d_gene: .
j_gene: TRBJ1-2
v_gene: TRBV21-1
abundance: .
CDR3aa: CATPWETANYGYTF
CDR3nt: TGTGCCACTCCTTGGGAGACCGCTAACTATGGCTACACCTTC

d_gene: TRBD1
j_gene: TRBJ1-1
v_gene: TRBV7-8
abundance: .
CDR3aa: CASSPLRTGMNTEAFF
CDR3nt: TGTGCCAGCAGCCCCCTTCGGACAGGAATGAACACTGAAGCTTTCTTT

d_gene: TRBD2
j_gene: TRBJ2-1
v_gene: TRBV6-5
abundance: .
CDR3aa: CASTARGGSGNEQFF
CDR3nt: TGTGCCAGCACCGCACGGGGGGGCTCAGGCAATGAGCAGTTCTTC

d_gene: .
j_gene: TRBJ2-3
v_gene: TRBV7-9
abundance: .
CDR3aa: CASSPADWGVTDTQYF
CDR3nt: TGTGCCAGCAGCCCCGCCGACTGGGGGGTCACAGATACGCAGTATTTT

d_gene: .
j_gene: TRBJ2-7
v_gene: TRBV6-5
abundance: .
CDR3aa: CASNPSRNPYEQYF
CDR3nt: TGTGCCAGCAACCCCAGCAGGAATCCCTACGAGCAGTACTTC

d_gene: .
j_gene: TRBJ1-3
v_gene: TRBV5-1
abundance: .
CDR3aa: CASSFAGAGNTIYF
CDR3nt: TGCGCCAGCAGCTTCGCAGGGGCTGGAAACACCATATATTTT

d_gene: TRBD2
j_gene: TRBJ2-5
v_gene: TRBV7-6
abundance: .
CDR3aa: CASSLAGGYQETQYF
CDR3nt: TGTGCCAGCAGCTTAGCGGGGGGGTACCAAGAGACCCAGTACTTC

d_gene: .
j_gene: TRBJ2-1
v_gene: TRBV2
abundance: .
CDR3aa: CASRRQESYNEQFF
CDR3nt: TGTGCCAGCAGACGACAGGAGTCCTACAATGAGCAGTTCTTC

d_gene: TRBD1
j_gene: TRBJ1-3
v_gene: TRBV18
abundance: .
CDR3aa: CASSLGTGTGNTIYF
CDR3nt: TGTGCCAGCTCACTTGGGACAGGGACTGGAAACACCATATATTTT

d_gene: .
j_gene: TRBJ2-7
v_gene: TRBV11-2
abundance: .
CDR3aa: CASSGGAGMSYEQYF
CDR3nt: TGTGCCAGCAGCGGCGGGGCAGGGATGTCCTACGAGCAGTACTTC

d_gene: .
j_gene: TRBJ1-1
v_gene: TRBV6-5
abundance: .
CDR3aa: CASSYSSGAATEAFF
CDR3nt: TGTGCCAGCAGTTACTCCTCAGGGGCGGCCACTGAAGCTTTCTTT

d_gene: .
j_gene: TRBJ2-1
v_gene: TRBV7-3
abundance: .
CDR3aa: CASSFEGRTPYNEQFF
CDR3nt: TGTGCCAGCAGCTTCGAGGGGCGGACACCTTACAATGAGCAGTTCTTC

d_gene: TRBD2
j_gene: TRBJ2-3
v_gene: TRBV19
abundance: once
CDR3aa: CASSIWASGSTDTQYF
CDR3nt: TGTGCCAGTAGTATATGGGCTAGCGGGAGCACAGATACGCAGTATTTT

d_gene: .
j_gene: TRBJ1-1
v_gene: TRBV2
abundance: .
CDR3aa: CASRGTPNTEAFF
CDR3nt: TGTGCCAGCAGGGGGACACCCAACACTGAAGCTTTCTTT

d_gene: .
j_gene: TRBJ1-5
v_gene: TRBV18
abundance: once
CDR3aa: CASSPPGQDNQPQHF
CDR3nt: TGTGCCAGCTCACCGCCGGGACAAGACAATCAGCCCCAGCATTTT

d_gene: .
j_gene: TRBJ2-1
v_gene: TRBV5-4
abundance: .
CDR3aa: CASSLTEEQFF
CDR3nt: TGTGCCAGCAGCTTGACTGAGGAGCAGTTCTTC

d_gene: .
j_gene: TRBJ2-3
v_gene: TRBV11-3
abundance: .
CDR3aa: CASSLEYGVDTQYF
CDR3nt: TGTGCCAGCAGCTTAGAATATGGCGTAGATACGCAGTATTTT

d_gene: TRBD1
j_gene: TRBJ2-2
v_gene: TRBV4-3
abundance: .
CDR3aa: CASSQRTGTANTGELFF
CDR3nt: TGCGCCAGCAGCCAACGGACCGGGACAGCTAACACCGGGGAGCTGTTTTTT

d_gene: TRBD1
j_gene: TRBJ1-2
v_gene: TRBV6-1
abundance: .
CDR3aa: CASSEAQTGQLTNYGYTF
CDR3nt: TGTGCCAGCAGTGAAGCGCAGACGGGACAGCTTACTAACTATGGCTACACCTTC

d_gene: .
j_gene: TRBJ2-1
v_gene: TRBV20-1
abundance: .
CDR3aa: CSAALREQFF
CDR3nt: TGCAGTGCCGCCTTGAGGGAGCAGTTCTTC

d_gene: .
j_gene: TRBJ1-2
v_gene: TRBV5-4
abundance: .
CDR3aa: CASSSDGLYGYTF
CDR3nt: TGTGCCAGCAGCTCGGACGGATTATATGGCTACACCTTC

d_gene: .
j_gene: TRBJ2-7
v_gene: TRBV11-3
abundance: .
CDR3aa: CASSFSDSKDYEQYF
CDR3nt: TGTGCCAGCAGCTTTTCGGACAGCAAAGACTACGAGCAGTACTTC

d_gene: .
j_gene: TRBJ1-5
v_gene: TRBV2
abundance: few
CDR3aa: CASRVQGQPQHF
CDR3nt: TGTGCCAGCAGGGTACAGGGTCAGCCCCAGCATTTT

d_gene: .
j_gene: TRBJ1-2
v_gene: TRBV28
abundance: .
CDR3aa: CASSFQAGDGYGYTF
CDR3nt: TGTGCCAGCAGTTTTCAGGCAGGGGATGGCTATGGCTACACCTTC

d_gene: .
j_gene: TRBJ2-3
v_gene: TRBV9
abundance: once
CDR3aa: CASSPYTDTQYF
CDR3nt: TGTGCCAGCAGCCCTTACACAGATACGCAGTATTTT

d_gene: .
j_gene: TRBJ1-5
v_gene: TRBV14
abundance: .
CDR3aa: CASSQDLGQPQHF
CDR3nt: TGTGCCAGCAGCCAAGATCTCGGTCAGCCCCAGCATTTT

d_gene: TRBD1
j_gene: TRBJ1-4
v_gene: TRBV15
abundance: .
CDR3aa: CATGDREEKLFF
CDR3nt: TGTGCCACTGGGGACAGGGAGGAAAAACTGTTTTTT

d_gene: .
j_gene: TRBJ1-1
v_gene: TRBV7-2
abundance: .
CDR3aa: CASSLQGNTEAFF
CDR3nt: TGTGCCAGCAGCTTACAGGGCAACACTGAAGCTTTCTTT

d_gene: .
j_gene: TRBJ2-7
v_gene: TRBV27
abundance: .
CDR3aa: CASRELGGDTYEQYF
CDR3nt: TGTGCCAGCAGGGAACTAGGAGGGGATACCTACGAGCAGTACTTC

d_gene: .
j_gene: TRBJ2-2
v_gene: TRBV19
abundance: .
CDR3aa: CASSVGSGNTGELFF
CDR3nt: TGTGCCAGTTCGGTGGGATCGGGTAACACCGGGGAGCTGTTTTTT

d_gene: TRBD2
j_gene: TRBJ2-3
v_gene: TRBV28
abundance: .
CDR3aa: CASKTSSDTQYF
CDR3nt: TGTGCCAGTAAGACTAGCTCAGATACGCAGTATTTT

d_gene: TRBD2
j_gene: TRBJ2-2
v_gene: TRBV4-2
abundance: .
CDR3aa: CASRGLAGAIVGELFF
CDR3nt: TGTGCCAGCCGAGGGCTAGCGGGGGCCATAGTCGGGGAGCTGTTTTTT

d_gene: TRBD1
j_gene: TRBJ1-2
v_gene: TRBV7-9
abundance: .
CDR3aa: CASSLGGQGYTF
CDR3nt: TGTGCCAGCAGCTTAGGGGGACAGGGCTACACCTTC

d_gene: .
j_gene: TRBJ2-7
v_gene: TRBV11-2
abundance: .
CDR3aa: CASSLDNGGSYEQYF
CDR3nt: TGTGCCAGCAGCTTGGACAATGGAGGCTCCTACGAGCAGTACTTC

d_gene: TRBD1
j_gene: TRBJ1-2
v_gene: TRBV19
abundance: once
CDR3aa: CASSIGQGAGGYTF
CDR3nt: TGTGCCAGTAGTATCGGACAGGGGGCCGGCGGCTACACCTTC

d_gene: .
j_gene: TRBJ2-1
v_gene: TRBV14
abundance: .
CDR3aa: CASSLREYLNEQFF
CDR3nt: TGTGCCAGCAGCCTCCGAGAATACTTGAATGAGCAGTTCTTC

d_gene: .
j_gene: TRBJ2-5
v_gene: TRBV28
abundance: .
CDR3aa: CASSPLWGRETQYF
CDR3nt: TGTGCCAGCAGTCCCCTTTGGGGGAGGGAGACCCAGTACTTC

d_gene: .
j_gene: TRBJ2-1
v_gene: TRBV7-2
abundance: .
CDR3aa: CASSSPTGNNEQFF
CDR3nt: TGTGCCAGCAGCTCCCCGACTGGGAACAATGAGCAGTTCTTC

d_gene: .
j_gene: TRBJ2-7
v_gene: TRBV30
abundance: .
CDR3aa: CAWIRNYEQYF
CDR3nt: TGTGCCTGGATCAGGAACTACGAGCAGTACTTC

d_gene: TRBD2
j_gene: TRBJ2-7
v_gene: TRBV7-9
abundance: once
CDR3aa: CASSLAGGRSYEQYF
CDR3nt: TGTGCCAGCAGCTTAGCGGGAGGGCGGTCCTACGAGCAGTACTTC

d_gene: .
j_gene: TRBJ2-3
v_gene: TRBV5-4
abundance: .
CDR3aa: CASSLAPRNTQYF
CDR3nt: TGTGCCAGCAGCTTGGCCCCACGTAATACGCAGTATTTT

d_gene: TRBD2
j_gene: TRBJ2-1
v_gene: TRBV9
abundance: .
CDR3aa: CASSASGGTYNEQFF
CDR3nt: TGTGCCAGCAGCGCCAGCGGGGGTACCTACAATGAGCAGTTCTTC

d_gene: .
j_gene: TRBJ2-2
v_gene: TRBV4-3
abundance: .
CDR3aa: CASSHFLSAGDTGELFF
CDR3nt: TGCGCCAGCAGCCACTTTCTTTCGGCAGGGGACACCGGGGAGCTGTTTTTT